These T cell receptor beta chains were read from a single sample in a study of somatic mutations in cytotoxic T cells in rheumatoid arthritis. Assay: immunoSEQ multiplex PCR; the TCRdb copy retains only in-frame clones and omits some. The data hold about 19,000 clones, with approximately 80% observed a single time. The sequenced sample was CD8+ T cells sorted from blood. Source of these receptors: a woman between 50 and 59 years old in good health. CDR3s include the opening cysteine and the closing phenylalanine or tryptophan. Fields, in order: D gene, V gene, J gene, clone size, CDR3 protein. D genes are given only for firm matches. The size of a clone is reported for some rows only, either as once, few or many, or as a class for expanded clones.

TRBD2	TRBV6-1	TRBJ2-1	-	CASSDPSGRISYNEQFF
TRBD1	TRBV5-6	TRBJ1-5	-	CASSFGTGEMNQPQHF
-	TRBV5-4	TRBJ2-1	-	CASSGSNEQFF
-	TRBV27	TRBJ2-7	-	CASSSGPLVLYEQYF
-	TRBV7-9	TRBJ2-7	-	CASSTTNGTNPTYEQYF
-	TRBV5-6	-	-	CASSWDTGSYEQYF
TRBD2	TRBV6-4	TRBJ2-3	-	CASSDSGGGGTDTQYF
-	TRBV30	TRBJ2-5	-	CAWSVPQQETQYF
TRBD1	TRBV9	TRBJ1-2	-	CASSETGGYGYTF
TRBD2	TRBV6-1	TRBJ2-7	-	CASSEKLAGSYEQYF
-	TRBV4-1	TRBJ2-7	few	CASSQEPAFVGAGSYEQYF
-	TRBV6-5	TRBJ2-2	-	CASSQDSGTGELFF
-	TRBV9	TRBJ2-1	-	CASSAADTSYNEQFF
-	TRBV13	TRBJ2-7	-	CASSLQGQGYEQYF
-	TRBV27	TRBJ1-2	once	CASSLGGNGRDGYTF
TRBD1	TRBV11-2	TRBJ1-1	-	CASSSGGSAFF
-	TRBV27	TRBJ1-4	few	CASSQGEDREKLFF
-	TRBV5-6	TRBJ2-7	-	CASSWGTRRYEQYF
-	TRBV12-5	TRBJ1-2	-	CASGADTNYGYTF
TRBD2	TRBV7-2	TRBJ2-3	-	CASSLAGLAGGRSTDTQYF
-	TRBV6-4	TRBJ2-5	-	CASSGREETQYF
TRBD2	TRBV7-2	TRBJ2-7	-	CASSRFAGGRASYEQYF
TRBD1	TRBV29-1	TRBJ2-1	-	CSATGDLSSYNEQFF
-	TRBV6-5	TRBJ2-3	-	CASRTADTQYF
-	TRBV28	TRBJ1-3	once	CASSLLGEASGNTIYF
-	TRBV30	TRBJ1-1	-	CAWTLNTEAFF
-	TRBV25-1	TRBJ1-6	once	CAIPWAFSSYNSPLHF
-	TRBV5-4	TRBJ2-5	-	CASSLEGGGGTQYF
TRBD2	TRBV25-1	TRBJ2-3	-	CASRGAGRRDTQYF
-	TRBV4-1	TRBJ1-1	-	CASSQDLGVEAFF
-	TRBV28	TRBJ1-1	-	CASKWAGETEAFF
-	TRBV15	TRBJ2-6	-	CATSRVQAGRSGANVLTF
TRBD2	TRBV11-1	TRBJ2-2	once	CASSLLVAGESGELFF
TRBD1	TRBV19	TRBJ1-5	-	CASSREQGVSNQPQHF
-	TRBV6-5	TRBJ1-2	few	CASSYSAGPYGYTF
-	TRBV7-9	TRBJ2-1	-	CASSSRQNNEQFF
TRBD1	TRBV19	TRBJ2-7	once	CASSAGQDYEQYF
-	TRBV19	TRBJ2-7	-	CASSIQNSYEQYF
TRBD2	TRBV7-8	TRBJ2-7	-	CASSWTSGEREQYF
-	TRBV4-1	TRBJ2-7	-	CASSQSENSHYEQYF
-	TRBV4-1	TRBJ1-1	-	CASSQERAGEAFF
-	TRBV7-8	TRBJ2-1	-	CASSWLVAGRDEQFF
-	TRBV7-7	TRBJ2-2	-	CAILEAGELFF
-	TRBV9	TRBJ2-1	-	CASSGQGLEQFF